Many counts were recorded for the clone carrying this T cell receptor beta chain. Using two-round multiplex PCR, the authors amplified TCR beta CDR3 from genomic DNA. Primers (each specific to one TRBV or TRBJ gene) were used in first-round PCR. TCRdb reprocessed the multiplex PCR reads with MiXCR, giving one entry per CDR3 protein. This table holds about 17,000 distinct CDR3 sequences, around 15% found once. This entry belongs to a study of prognosis after radiotherapy for stage I lung cancer. Germline V lookup: CDR1 KGHDR, CDR2 SFDVKD. The ends lost 3 bases at V and 5 bases at J; junction bases unmatched: 10. The CDR3 totals 17 residues.

V usage is TRBV24-1 and J usage is TRBJ2-5, with 11 nucleotides matching TRBD2. The sequence derives from a donor over 45 with non-small cell lung cancer. The source material was PBMCs, sampled before or after stereotactic body radiation therapy (not recorded which). The CDR3 spells CATSDGGSGGALETQYF. CDR3 coding DNA: TGTGCCACCAGTGATGGAGGTAGCGGGGGGGCACTGGAGACCCAGTACTTC.